This paragraph covers one T cell receptor (beta chain) sequence. The data were obtained in a study of T cells expressing NK-cell markers. Study-level background: One of the eight sequenced donors was seronegative, whereas the other seven were HCMV-seropositive.

This CDR3 is 14 amino acids long. CDR1 SGHRS and CDR2 YFSETQ come from the germline V gene. Reanalyzing the 5' RACE reads, TCRdb keeps one entry per CDR3 protein, without DNA. The sample includes 300,000 to 500,000 distinct CDR3 sequences. The receptor comes from a woman in her forties or fifties in good health. What was sequenced was blood T cells: a sorted CD56 or NKG2C T cell subset, CD4+ or CD8+ T cells, or bulk PBMC T cells (not recorded which). The chain recombines TRBV5-1 with TRBJ1-3. CDR3 residues: CASTSGGPGNTIYF.